Following are 8 T cell receptor beta chains from one sample sequenced in a study of a mutant IDH1 vaccine in newly diagnosed glioma. No cognate antigen is known for these TCRs. Indicated time point: week 47, end of study. With topical imiquimod, each dose of the vaccine consisted of 300 ug of mutant IDH1 20-mer peptide. Data came from immunoSEQ multiplex PCR; TCRdb stores just in-frame clones and leaves some out. The sample holds about 94,000 clones, roughly 90% seen once. The input for sequencing was PBMCs, taken from a glioma patient whose treatment included an IDH1 peptide vaccine. The receptor set was obtained from a woman between 45 and 60 years old with glioma.

The CDR3 reads CASSPLAGVRNEQFF. The CDR3 coding sequence is TGTGCCAGCAGCCCGCTAGCGGGAGTCAGAAATGAGCAGTTCTTC. This chain uses TRBV6-5 with TRBJ2-1, with TRBD2 identical over 10 bases. The CDR3 loop spans 15 amino acids. Germline loops: CDR1 MNHEY, CDR2 SVGAGI. V shed 6 bases and J 7 bases; nucleotides not matched to a gene: 9.

This rearrangement joins TRBV6-5 to TRBJ1-1, with TRBD1 identical over 9 bases. Unmatched junction bases numbered 7, after V lost 2 bases and J lost 6 bases. Germline loops: CDR1 MNHEY, CDR2 SVGAGI. This CDR3 has 15 amino acids. The CDR3 nucleotides are TGTGCCAGCAGTTACGCCGGGACAGGGTTCTCTGAAGCTTTCTTT. This codes for CASSYAGTGFSEAFF.

The V gene is TRBV25-1, the J gene TRBJ1-2; D is unresolved. The germline CDR1 and CDR2 sequences are MGHDK and SYGVNS. The V gene lost 1 base and the J gene lost 5 bases, with 11 bases spanning the gap. The CDR3 has 14 residues. The CDR3 sequence is CASSELGSGYGYTF. Written as DNA, the CDR3 is TGTGCCAGCAGTGAATTGGGTTCGGGATATGGCTACACCTTC.

The genes are TRBV6-5 and TRBJ2-7; 9 bases fit TRBD1. The junction had 1 base not matched to a gene; V was cut back by 4 bases and J by 0 bases. CDR1 is MNHEY, CDR2 SVGAGI, per germline. The CDR3 is 14 amino acids. The CDR3 DNA reads as TGTGCCAGCAGTTGGGGACAGGGCTCCTACGAGCAGTACTTC. Its protein product is CASSWGQGSYEQYF.

The chain recombines TRBV11-2 with TRBJ1-2; maybe TRBD1 (5 bases). In germline, CDR1 is SGHAT, CDR2 FQNNGV. Trimming stripped 4 bases from V and 10 bases from J, with 13 bases between. CDR3 length: 12 residues. For the CDR3, the DNA is TGTGCCAGCAGCTGGGACCCTCGCCTCTACACCTTC. Translated, it gives CASSWDPRLYTF. The full variable domain, its missing parts supplied by reference TRBV11-2 and TRBJ1-2, is EAGVAQSPRYKIIEKRQSVAFWCNPISGHATLYWYQQILGQGPKLLIQFQNNGVVDDSQLPKDRFSAERLKGVDSTLKIQPAKLEDSAVYLCASSWDPRLYTFGSGTRLTVV.

The chain carries TRBV14 and TRBJ2-3, with 9 positions matching TRBD2. CDR1 is SGHDN and CDR2 is FVKESK in the germline V gene. The CDR3 extends over 13 amino acids. V dropped 8 bases and J dropped 5; count of bases not matched to a gene: 5. The CDR3 DNA follows: TGTGCCAGCTGGGCGGGAGGGCTAGATACGCAGTATTTT. Its protein is CASWAGGLDTQYF.

The rearrangement joins TRBV28 to TRBJ1-6; no definite D call. V gave up 2 bases and J gave up 0 bases, with 5 bases separating them. This CDR3 comprises 15 residues. Germline CDR1 reads MDHEN; CDR2 reads SYDVKM. DNA of the CDR3: TGTGCCAGCAGTTTAGGCAGCTCCTATAATTCACCCCTCCACTTT. Its protein is CASSLGSSYNSPLHF.

The gene calls are TRBV19 and TRBJ2-4; a possible D gene is TRBD2 (5 bases). The CDR3 is 13 residues long. V lost 3 bases to trimming and J lost 5 bases, with 8 bases between them. Germline V gives CDR1 LNHDA, CDR2 SQIVND (reference sequence). The CDR3 is CASSILGENIQYF. In nucleotides, the CDR3 is TGTGCCAGTAGTATTCTCGGGGAAAACATTCAGTACTTC.